This TCR beta chain emerged from a study of patients with pleural tuberculosis. TCRdb reanalysed the reads using MiXCR and keeps one entry per CDR3 protein. The table has around 49,000 distinct CDR3 sequences, less than 9.5% seen once; the top ten hold roughly 15%. CDR3 size: 12 residues. Germline loops: CDR1 MNHEY, CDR2 SMNVEV (reference sequence). V was cut by 7 bases and J by 0 bases, with 1 base left in between. The sample holds many counts of this clonotype. This chain joins TRBV27 and TRBJ2-6; D ambiguous. This clonotype originated in a human donor with pleural tuberculosis. The CDR3 DNA reads as TGTGCCAGCACCTCTGGGGCCAACGTCCTGACTTTC. Its protein product is CASTSGANVLTF.